This T cell receptor beta chain was identified during a study of cytomegalovirus exposure and HLA in healthy donors. Regarding the study as a whole: TCR beta sequences reportedly predicted most subjects' HLA-A and HLA-B alleles accurately.

The PCR contained 60 Vbeta and 13 Jbeta primers. This table comes from immunoSEQ multiplex PCR, and its TCRdb copy is limited to in-frame clones, with some not included. The repertoire holds some 95,000 clones, with less than 70% as singletons. The ends were cut back, 0 bases at V and 1 base at J, with 12 bases in the middle. The CDR3 sequence is 15 residues long. CDR1 is SQVTM, CDR2 ANQGSEA, per germline. Sampled while nominally healthy, donors likely had unrecorded immune exposures. Remarks on this clone: Its antigen is undetermined.

This receptor was obtained from a female donor in good health and CMV-seronegative. The chain combines TRBV29-1 with TRBJ1-1, with unresolved D. The source material was PBMCs. The CDR3 DNA is TGCAGCGTTGAAGATAATGGGAGTAAGAACACTGAAGCTTTCTTT. Protein sequence: CSVEDNGSKNTEAFF. The variable domain in full, completed from reference TRBV29-1 and TRBJ1-1, reads SAVISQKPSRDICQRGTSLTIQCQVDSQVTMMFWYRQQPGQSLTLIATANQGSEATYESGFVIDKFPISRPNLTFSTLTVSNMSPEDSSIYLCSVEDNGSKNTEAFFGQGTRLTVV.